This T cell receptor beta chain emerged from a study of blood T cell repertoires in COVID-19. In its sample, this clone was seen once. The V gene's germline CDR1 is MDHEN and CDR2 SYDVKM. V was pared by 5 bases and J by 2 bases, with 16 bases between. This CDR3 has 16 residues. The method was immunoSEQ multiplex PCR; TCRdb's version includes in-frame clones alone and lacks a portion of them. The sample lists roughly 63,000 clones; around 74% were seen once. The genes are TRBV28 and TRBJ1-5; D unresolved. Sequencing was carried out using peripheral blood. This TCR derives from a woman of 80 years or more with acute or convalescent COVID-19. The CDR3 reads CASSRHQVAGNQPQHF. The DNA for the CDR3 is TGTGCCAGCAGTCGTCATCAGGTGGCCGGCAATCAGCCCCAGCATTTT.